This T cell receptor (beta chain) derives from a study of blood T cell repertoires in COVID-19. There are 13 residues in the CDR3. The V segment lost 9 bases and the J segment 4 bases; nucleotides outside the gene matches: 7. Germline V CDR1 and CDR2: MRHNA, SNTAGT. As processed by the authors: It was from reference gene primer amplification that nucleated cell counts were estimated. Clones were sequenced by immunoSEQ multiplex PCR, and TCRdb holds only the in-frame ones, with some missing. The V and J calls and clone size are taken from that table; D and trimming were inferred from the DNA. The profile shows 350,000 to 400,000 clones, 91% of them singletons.

This sequence joins TRBV6-4 and TRBJ1-2; TRBD1 matches at 8 bases. The sequencing sample was made of PBMCs or T cells enriched from blood (not recorded which). This clonotype was obtained from a woman between 35 and 50 years old who had been exposed to COVID-19. CDR3 residues: CASRRGRGYGYTF. CDR3 DNA sequence: TGTGCCAGTCGCAGGGGGCGAGGCTATGGCTACACCTTC.